These 25 T cell receptor beta chains were sequenced from one sample in a study of cytomegalovirus exposure and HLA in healthy donors. PCR employed 60 Vbeta and 13 Jbeta primers. Assay: immunoSEQ multiplex PCR; the TCRdb copy retains only in-frame clones and omits some. This sample has over 150,000 clones, with under 90% found just once. The specimen sequenced was PBMCs. The origin of the receptors is a man aged 30 to 45 in good health and CMV-seropositive.

This sequence joins TRBV5-4 and TRBJ2-3; 9 bases agree with TRBD1. The germline V gene has CDR1 SGHNT and CDR2 YYREEE (reference sequence). With 3 bases clipped from V and 5 bases from J, the junction kept 4 bases outside the gene matches. The CDR3 runs 14 residues. The CDR3 DNA follows: TGTGCCAGCAGCTCGGGACAGGGAGGAGATACGCAGTATTTT. Its translation: CASSSGQGGDTQYF.

This clone was counted a few times. The rearrangement links TRBV5-6 to TRBJ2-7; tentatively, D is TRBD1 (5 bases). The V gene's germline CDR1 is SGHDT and CDR2 YYEEEE. Trimming pared 1 base from V and 3 bases from J, leaving 5 bases between. The CDR3 extends over 12 amino acids. This CDR3 is CASSLQGYEQYF. The CDR3 nucleotides are TGTGCCAGCAGCTTGCAGGGCTACGAGCAGTACTTC. The entire variable domain, with the rest obtained from reference TRBV5-6 and TRBJ2-7, is as follows: DAGVTQSPTHLIKTRGQQVTLRCSPKSGHDTVSWYQQALGQGPQFIFQYYEEEERQRGNFPDRFSGHQFPNYSSELNVNALLLGDSALYLCASSLQGYEQYFGPGTRLTVT.

The rearrangement links TRBV7-2 to TRBJ2-1; the D gene is possibly TRBD1 (5 bases). The CDR3 length is 16 residues. Germline CDR1 is SGHTA and CDR2 is FQGNSA. Trimming took off 2 bases at V and 0 bases at J, with 11 bases between the two ends. The CDR3 DNA is TGTGCCAGCAGCTTACGAGTAAGGGGCTCCTACAATGAGCAGTTCTTC. Translation gives CASSLRVRGSYNEQFF.

The genes are TRBV14 and TRBJ1-1; D unresolved. The CDR3 is made up of 14 amino acids. Germline values: CDR1 SGHDN, CDR2 FVKESK. The V and J ends lost 4 bases and 1 base respectively, with 10 bases between them. In nucleotides, the CDR3 is TGTGCCAGCAGCCTTTGGGGAGAGAACACTGAAGCTTTCTTT. It translates to CASSLWGENTEAFF.

The chain carries TRBV19 and TRBJ2-5, with D perhaps TRBD2 (5 bases). The V and J ends lost 5 bases and 1 base respectively, with 8 bases between them. This CDR3 is built from 13 residues. Per germline, CDR1 LNHDA and CDR2 SQIVND (reference sequence). The CDR3 sequence is CASSASSQETQYF. CDR3 in DNA: TGTGCCAGTAGTGCTAGCAGCCAAGAGACCCAGTACTTC.

V gene TRBV6-5 combines with J gene TRBJ2-1; TRBD1 agrees at 9 bases. Trimming at V came to 5 bases and at J to 5 bases, leaving 7 bases not matched to a gene. The CDR3 consists of 15 residues. Germline loops: CDR1 MNHEY, CDR2 SVGAGI. The CDR3 bases are TGTGCCAGCAGTCCACGACAGGGGGGCCACAATGAGCAGTTCTTC. Amino acid sequence: CASSPRQGGHNEQFF.

The chain has TRBV10-3 and TRBJ2-3, with 8 bases identical to TRBD2. V was clipped by 6 bases and J by 0 bases; unmatched bases: 5. CDR1 and CDR2 from the germline V gene are ENHRY and SYGVKD. The CDR3 is 15 residues long. The CDR3 DNA is TGTGCCATCAGGGAGGGACTAGATAGCACAGATACGCAGTATTTT. This encodes CAIREGLDSTDTQYF.

The chain recombines TRBV28 with TRBJ1-1; D ambiguous. The germline V gene encodes CDR1 MDHEN and CDR2 SYDVKM. The CDR3 has 15 amino acids. The V end was cut by 6 bases, the J end by 0 bases, with 14 bases between. The CDR3, as DNA: TGTGCCAGCAGGGAACAGCCTTCCATGAACACTGAAGCTTTCTTT. As protein: CASREQPSMNTEAFF.

The chain carries TRBV7-2 and TRBJ1-2; 8 bases line up with TRBD1. V lost 5 bases and J lost 6; bases outside the gene matches: 14. The length of the CDR3 is 16 residues. Germline CDR1 reads SGHTA; CDR2 reads FQGNSA. The CDR3 DNA follows: TGTGCCAGCAGCCAGGACAGGGCTGGCGTCTTCCATGGCTACACCTTC. Amino acids: CASSQDRAGVFHGYTF. Full variable domain (missing parts from reference TRBV7-2 and TRBJ1-2): GAGVSQSPSNKVTEKGKDVELRCDPISGHTALYWYRQSLGQGLEFLIYFQGNSAPDKSGLPSDRFSAERTGGSVSTLTIQRTQQEDSAVYLCASSQDRAGVFHGYTFGSGTRLTVV.

This clone was detected a few times. The rearrangement uses TRBV5-1 and TRBJ2-3; 15 bases agree with TRBD2. Trimming took 4 bases from V and 0 from J; bases not matched to a gene: 12. This CDR3 comprises 20 residues. Germline values: CDR1 SGHRS, CDR2 YFSETQ. The CDR3 loop reads CASSLRTSGGERQSTDTQYF. CDR3 sequence (DNA): TGCGCCAGCAGCCTACGGACTAGCGGGGGGGAACGACAGAGCACAGATACGCAGTATTTT. The full variable domain, in which reference TRBV5-1 and TRBJ2-3 provide the parts outside the CDR3, is KAGVTQTPRYLIKTRGQQVTLSCSPISGHRSVSWYQQTPGQGLQFLFEYFSETQRNKGNFPGRFSGRQFSNSRSEMNVSTLELGDSALYLCASSLRTSGGERQSTDTQYFGPGTRLTVL.

V gene TRBV7-2 combines with J gene TRBJ2-5; a possible D gene is TRBD2 (6 bases). Trimming stripped 0 bases from V and 2 bases from J, with 10 bases between. There are 15 residues in the CDR3. Germline-derived CDR1 and CDR2 are SGHTA and FQGNSA. The CDR3 spells CASSLAGGTQETQYF. The CDR3 DNA sequence: TGTGCCAGCAGCTTAGCGGGCGGGACGCAAGAGACCCAGTACTTC.

J is TRBJ2-7 and V is TRBV27, with 11 bases lining up with TRBD2. The CDR3 length is 15 residues. V was clipped by 5 bases and J by 2 bases; unmatched bases: 5. Germline V gives CDR1 MNHEY, CDR2 SMNVEV (reference sequence). The chain's CDR3 is CASSLIAGGPYEQYF. The CDR3 coding sequence is TGTGCCAGCAGTCTAATAGCGGGGGGGCCCTACGAGCAGTACTTC.

The chain links TRBV6-5 to TRBJ2-7, with D possibly being TRBD2 (5 bases). The CDR3 has 13 residues. Germline V gives CDR1 MNHEY, CDR2 SVGAGI. The V and J ends lost 6 bases and 3 bases respectively, with 12 bases between them. CDR3 DNA sequence: TGTGCCAGCAGCTCCGGCGGGTACTACGAGCAGTACTTC. Its protein is CASSSGGYYEQYF.

This clone was counted only a few times. The chain is built from TRBV2 and TRBJ2-7; 9 positions agree with TRBD2. The CDR3 is made up of 15 amino acids. With V trimmed by 6 bases and J by 0 bases, 6 bases remained unmatched. Germline V gene sequence: CDR1 SNHLY, CDR2 FYNNEI. Here the CDR3 DNA reads TGTGCCAGCAGGATCACTAGCGGGTACTCCTACGAGCAGTACTTC. This translates into CASRITSGYSYEQYF.

The V gene is TRBV5-1, the J gene TRBJ1-2; D is undetermined. Trimming left V 1 base short and J 4 bases short, with 20 bases between. The germline gives CDR1 SGHRS, CDR2 YFSETQ. This CDR3 is built from 17 residues. CDR3 coding DNA: TGCGCCAGCAGCTTGAATGGCAGGCGTCCCTTGCTCTATGGCTACACCTTC. Translating it yields CASSLNGRRPLLYGYTF.

V and J are TRBV7-3 and TRBJ2-3; 7 nucleotides match TRBD2. The CDR3 is 14 residues long. V lost 5 bases and J lost 4; bases outside the gene matches: 6. Germline values: CDR1 SGHTA, CDR2 FQGTGA. The CDR3 spells CASSATSWADTQYF. CDR3 nucleotides: TGTGCCAGCAGCGCGACTAGCTGGGCAGATACGCAGTATTTT.

V usage is TRBV19 and J usage is TRBJ2-7; D is possibly TRBD2 (6 bases). The CDR3 sequence is 13 residues long. The V and J ends lost 4 bases and 2 bases respectively, with 9 bases between them. The germline V gene encodes CDR1 LNHDA and CDR2 SQIVND (reference sequence). CDR3 nucleotide sequence: TGTGCCAGTAGTACCAGGACTACCTACGAGCAGTACTTC. As protein: CASSTRTTYEQYF.

The chain recombines TRBV10-1 with TRBJ1-1; no firm D call. The CDR3 sequence is 13 residues long. Trimming cost V 5 bases and J 0 bases, with 7 bases left between them. Germline values: CDR1 WNHNN, CDR2 SYGVQD (reference sequence). CDR3 residues: CASSRGVNTEAFF. CDR3 nucleotide sequence: TGCGCCAGCAGTCGGGGAGTGAACACTGAAGCTTTCTTT.

The rearrangement uses TRBV30 and TRBJ2-1, with no clear D. V lost 3 bases, J lost 3 bases, and 6 bases lay in between. CDR3 length: 12 residues. Germline CDR1 and CDR2: GTSNPN and SVGIG (reference sequence). CDR3 sequence: CAWSPGYNEQFF. The CDR3 coding sequence is TGTGCCTGGAGCCCAGGCTACAATGAGCAGTTCTTC. Combining the CDR3 with reference TRBV30 and TRBJ2-1 gives the whole variable domain SQTIHQWPATLVQPVGSPLSLECTVEGTSNPNLYWYRQAAGRGLQLLFYSVGIGQISSEVPQNLSASRPQDRQFILSSKKLLLSDSGFYLCAWSPGYNEQFFGPGTRLTVL.

The chain employs TRBV6-5 and TRBJ2-1; TRBD2 might be the D (6 bases). Per the germline V gene, CDR1 is MNHEY and CDR2 is SVGAGI. The CDR3 covers 14 residues. V was pared by 4 bases and J by 7 bases, with 14 bases between. CDR3 nucleotide sequence: TGTGCCAGCAGTTCCGGACTGGGGGGTAATGAGCAGTTCTTC. This translates into CASSSGLGGNEQFF.

The rearrangement links TRBV10-2 to TRBJ1-5, with TRBD1 identical over 8 bases. Germline V lookup: CDR1 WSHSY, CDR2 SAAADI. The CDR3 runs to 16 residues. With V trimmed by 6 bases and J by 3 bases, 10 bases remained unmatched. The CDR3: CASSLGAGGHNQPQHF. CDR3 bases: TGCGCCAGCAGCCTCGGGGCAGGGGGCCACAATCAGCCCCAGCATTTT.

The J gene is TRBJ2-1, the V gene TRBV27; 10 bases map to TRBD1. The CDR3 has 16 amino acids. The V segment lost 2 bases and the J segment 5 bases; nucleotides outside the gene matches: 6. Germline CDR1 MNHEY, CDR2 SMNVEV (reference sequence). CDR3 sequence: CASSLLPGQGNNEQFF. The CDR3 nucleotides are TGTGCCAGCAGTTTACTGCCGGGACAGGGGAACAATGAGCAGTTCTTC.

V gene TRBV6-5 combines with J gene TRBJ1-1, with D possibly matching TRBD1 (6 bases). Germline CDR1 is MNHEY and CDR2 is SVGAGI. The CDR3 is made up of 16 amino acids. Trimming removed 0 bases at V and 4 bases at J, with 15 bases between. Written as DNA, the CDR3 is TGTGCCAGCAGTTACTCGAACCTGGGGGCGTTCACTGAAGCTTTCTTT. Protein product: CASSYSNLGAFTEAFF.

The rearrangement links TRBV11-2 to TRBJ2-5; the match to TRBD2 covers 13 bases. CDR1 is SGHAT, CDR2 FQNNGV, per germline. V lost 3 bases, J lost 5 bases, and 3 bases stayed unmatched. The CDR3 length is 15 residues. CDR3 coding DNA: TGTGCCAGCAGCTTGACTAGCGGGAGGAGGGAGACCCAGTACTTC. The encoded protein is CASSLTSGRRETQYF.

V is TRBV6-5 and J is TRBJ2-5, with 12 bases identical to TRBD2. The germline V gene encodes CDR1 MNHEY and CDR2 SVGAGI. J lost 4 bases, V lost 2 bases, and 5 bases had no gene match. The CDR3 is 16 amino acids. In nucleotides, the CDR3 is TGTGCCAGCAGTTACACCCTAGCGGGGGGGACAGAGACCCAGTACTTC. It encodes CASSYTLAGGTETQYF.